These T cell receptor beta chains were read from a single sample in a study of T cells after yellow fever vaccination. TCRdb passed the 5' RACE reads through MiXCR, listing each CDR3 protein once. The table lists just under 600,000 distinct CDR3 sequences, roughly 12% of them singletons, with about an eighth in the top ten. This material consisted of PBMCs, taken on the day of the yellow fever booster vaccination. Every receptor here comes from a man aged 25 to 40 who received the YFV17D yellow fever vaccine. CDR3s include the opening cysteine and the closing phenylalanine or tryptophan. Fields, in order: clone size, V gene, D gene, J gene, CDR3 DNA, CDR3 protein. A D gene is named only where the DNA matches it firmly. For some rows the clone size is stated as once, few or many, or as a class when expanded; others skip it.

size: few
V: TRBV29-1
D: NA
J: TRBJ1-2
DNA: TGCAGCGCTGTTGGGACGGACTATGGCTACACCTTC
CDR3: CSAVGTDYGYTF

size: many
V: TRBV5-1
D: NA
J: TRBJ1-5
DNA: TGCGCCAGCAGCTTGGTTGGGGGGAGCAATCAGCCCCAGCATTTT
CDR3: CASSLVGGSNQPQHF

size: NA
V: TRBV29-1
D: TRBD2
J: TRBJ2-7
DNA: TGCAGCGCCCCACTAGCGGCCCTCTACGAGCAGTACTTC
CDR3: CSAPLAALYEQYF

size: NA
V: TRBV7-6
D: NA
J: TRBJ2-5
DNA: TGTGCCAGCAGCACGATTAGACCAGAAGCGAGAGAGACCCAGTACTTC
CDR3: CASSTIRPEARETQYF

size: NA
V: TRBV7-6
D: TRBD1
J: TRBJ2-2
DNA: TGTGCCAGCAGCCGGCGGACAGGGGGCGGGGAGCTGTTTTTT
CDR3: CASSRRTGGGELFF

size: NA
V: TRBV7-2
D: NA
J: TRBJ2-1
DNA: TGTGCCAGCAGCTTAGAGGGTCTCTTCGATGAGCAGTTCTTC
CDR3: CASSLEGLFDEQFF

size: NA
V: TRBV7-6
D: NA
J: TRBJ2-1
DNA: TGTGCCAGCAGAGGAGGGCCGGGGAATGAGCAGTTCTTC
CDR3: CASRGGPGNEQFF

size: few
V: TRBV5-1
D: NA
J: TRBJ2-7
DNA: TGCGCCAGCAGCTTGGTGGGACGCTCTCTGGCCTACGAGCAGTACTTC
CDR3: CASSLVGRSLAYEQYF

size: few
V: TRBV30
D: NA
J: TRBJ2-2
DNA: TGTGCCTGGAGTGGGATTAGGGGCACCGGGGAGCTGTTTTTT
CDR3: CAWSGIRGTGELFF

size: few
V: TRBV15
D: NA
J: TRBJ2-1
DNA: TGTGCCACCAGCCCAGTGAGCAATGAGCAGTTCTTC
CDR3: CATSPVSNEQFF

size: many
V: TRBV20-1
D: TRBD1
J: TRBJ1-2
DNA: TGCAGTGCAAGAGGACAGGGGAATCCTTACTATGGCTACACCTTC
CDR3: CSARGQGNPYYGYTF

size: NA
V: TRBV7-9
D: NA
J: TRBJ1-1
DNA: TGTGCCAGCAGCTTTACAGGGTCGATGAACACTGAAGCTTTCTTT
CDR3: CASSFTGSMNTEAFF

size: NA
V: TRBV7-3
D: TRBD2
J: TRBJ2-1
DNA: TGTGCCAGCAGCCCTAGCGGGAGGGCCGTCAATGAGCAGTTCTTC
CDR3: CASSPSGRAVNEQFF

size: NA
V: TRBV20-1
D: TRBD2
J: TRBJ2-5
DNA: TGCAGTGCTAGAGACGCCCTGCGGACTAGCGGGAGGGTTGAGACCCAGTACTTC
CDR3: CSARDALRTSGRVETQYF

size: many
V: TRBV28
D: NA
J: TRBJ2-1
DNA: TGTGCCAGCAGTTTGTTCGAGAGGGAGCAGTTCTTC
CDR3: CASSLFEREQFF

size: NA
V: TRBV20-1
D: TRBD1
J: TRBJ2-2
DNA: TGCAGTGCTTGGACAGGGGCAGGAGGGGAGCTGTTTTTT
CDR3: CSAWTGAGGELFF

size: few
V: TRBV28
D: TRBD1
J: TRBJ2-3
DNA: TGTGCCAGCTCTCTACTGGGACAGAGCACAGATACGCAGTATTTT
CDR3: CASSLLGQSTDTQYF